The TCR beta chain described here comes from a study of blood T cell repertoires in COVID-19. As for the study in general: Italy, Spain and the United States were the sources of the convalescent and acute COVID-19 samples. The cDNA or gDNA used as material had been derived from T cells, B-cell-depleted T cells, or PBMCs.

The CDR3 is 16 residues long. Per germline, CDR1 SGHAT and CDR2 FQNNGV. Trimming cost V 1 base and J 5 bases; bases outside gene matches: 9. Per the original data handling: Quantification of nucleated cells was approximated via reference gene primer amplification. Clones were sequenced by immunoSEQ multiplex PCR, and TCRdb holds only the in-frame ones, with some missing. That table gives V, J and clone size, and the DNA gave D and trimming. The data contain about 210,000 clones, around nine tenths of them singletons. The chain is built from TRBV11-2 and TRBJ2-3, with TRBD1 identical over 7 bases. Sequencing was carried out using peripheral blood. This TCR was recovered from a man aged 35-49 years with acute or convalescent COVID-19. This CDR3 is CASSLGRQGNRDTQYF. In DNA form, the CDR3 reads TGTGCCAGCAGCTTAGGGAGACAGGGCAATAGAGATACGCAGTATTTT.